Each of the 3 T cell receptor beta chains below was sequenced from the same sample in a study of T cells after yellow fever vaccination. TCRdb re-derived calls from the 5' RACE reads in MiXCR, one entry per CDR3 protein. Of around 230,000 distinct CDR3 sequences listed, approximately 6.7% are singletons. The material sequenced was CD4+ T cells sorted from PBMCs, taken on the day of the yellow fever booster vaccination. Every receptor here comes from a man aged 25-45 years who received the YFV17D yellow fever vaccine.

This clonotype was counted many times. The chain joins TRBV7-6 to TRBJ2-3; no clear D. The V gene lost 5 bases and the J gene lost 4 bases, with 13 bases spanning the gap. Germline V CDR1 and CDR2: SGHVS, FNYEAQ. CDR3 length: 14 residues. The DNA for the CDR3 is TGTGCCAGCAGCCAAGTTGGGTTACCAGATACGCAGTATTTT. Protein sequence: CASSQVGLPDTQYF.

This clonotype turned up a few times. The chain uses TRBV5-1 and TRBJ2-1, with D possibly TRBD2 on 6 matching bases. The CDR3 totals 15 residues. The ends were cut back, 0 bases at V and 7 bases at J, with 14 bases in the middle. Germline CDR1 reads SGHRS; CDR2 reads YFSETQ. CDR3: CASSLAGAGTNEQFF. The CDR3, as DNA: TGCGCCAGCAGCTTGGCCGGGGCGGGAACAAATGAGCAGTTCTTC.

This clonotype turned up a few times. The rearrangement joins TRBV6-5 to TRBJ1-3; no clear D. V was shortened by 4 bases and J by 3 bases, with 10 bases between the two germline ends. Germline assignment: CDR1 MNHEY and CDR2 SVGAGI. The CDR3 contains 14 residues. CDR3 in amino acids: CASSLEKFGNTIYF. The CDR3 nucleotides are TGTGCCAGCAGTTTGGAGAAGTTTGGAAACACCATATATTTT.